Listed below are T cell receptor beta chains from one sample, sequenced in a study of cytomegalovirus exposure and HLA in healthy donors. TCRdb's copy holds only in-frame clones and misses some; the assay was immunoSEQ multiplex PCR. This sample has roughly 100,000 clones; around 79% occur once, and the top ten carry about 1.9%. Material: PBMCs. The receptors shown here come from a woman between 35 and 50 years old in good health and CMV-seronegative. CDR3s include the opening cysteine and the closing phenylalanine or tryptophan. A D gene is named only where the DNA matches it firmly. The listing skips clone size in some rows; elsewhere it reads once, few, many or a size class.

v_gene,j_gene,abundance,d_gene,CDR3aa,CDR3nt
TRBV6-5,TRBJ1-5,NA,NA,CASRNTGNNQPQHF,TGTGCCAGCAGGAACACAGGGAACAATCAGCCCCAGCATTTT
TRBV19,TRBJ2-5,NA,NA,CASSHTSSRRWETQYF,TGTGCCAGTAGCCACACTAGTTCACGGAGGTGGGAGACCCAGTACTTC
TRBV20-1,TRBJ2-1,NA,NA,CSASPGNEQFF,TGCAGTGCTAGTCCGGGGAATGAGCAGTTCTTC
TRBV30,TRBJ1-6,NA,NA,CAWSPLKSSNSPLHF,TGTGCCTGGAGTCCTCTAAAGAGTTCGAATTCACCCCTCCACTTT
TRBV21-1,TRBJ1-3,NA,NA,CASSKPPDRGPYFSGNTIYF,TGTGCCAGCAGCAAACCCCCGGACAGGGGGCCCTACTTCTCTGGAAACACCATATATTTT
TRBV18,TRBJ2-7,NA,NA,CASSPSWTDSYEQYF,TGTGCCAGCTCACCCTCATGGACAGATTCCTACGAGCAGTACTTC
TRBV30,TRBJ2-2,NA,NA,CAWRQNTGELFF,TGTGCCTGGAGACAGAACACCGGGGAGCTGTTTTTT
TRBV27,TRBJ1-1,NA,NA,CASSLNPIGSEALF,TGTGCCAGCAGTTTAAATCCCATCGGTTCTGAAGCTCTCTTT
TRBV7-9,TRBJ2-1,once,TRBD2,CASSRPGLAGNEQFF,TGTGCCAGCAGCCGACCGGGACTAGCAGGCAATGAGCAGTTCTTC
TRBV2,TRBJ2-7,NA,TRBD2,CASSLGLAGGHEQYF,TGTGCCAGCAGTTTGGGACTAGCGGGGGGCCACGAGCAGTACTTC
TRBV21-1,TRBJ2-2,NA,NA,CASSEELGANTGELFF,TGTGCCAGCAGCGAAGAACTGGGAGCGAACACCGGGGAGCTGTTTTTT
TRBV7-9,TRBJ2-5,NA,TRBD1,CASSLVQGRGEEQYF,TGTGCCAGCAGCTTAGTACAGGGGAGAGGGGAAGAGCAGTACTTC
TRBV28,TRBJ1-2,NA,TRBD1,CASSDRDRYTF,TGTGCCAGCAGCGACAGGGATCGCTACACCTTC
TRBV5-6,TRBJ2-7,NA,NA,CASSRAGAYEQYF,TGTGCCAGCAGCCGGGCAGGGGCCTACGAGCAGTACTTC
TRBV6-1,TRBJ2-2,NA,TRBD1,CASSEWTGAVRAGPGGELFF,TGTGCCAGCAGTGAATGGACAGGGGCAGTACGTGCGGGTCCTGGGGGGGAGCTGTTTTTT
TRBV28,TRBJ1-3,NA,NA,CASSTGSNSGNTIYF,TGTGCCAGCAGTACAGGGAGCAACTCTGGAAACACCATATATTTT
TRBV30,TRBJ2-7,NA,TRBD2,CAWTGDYSYEQYF,TGTGCCTGGACCGGGGACTACTCCTACGAGCAGTACTTC
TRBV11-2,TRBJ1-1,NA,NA,CASSPGTWTEAFF,TGTGCCAGCAGTCCCGGGACATGGACTGAAGCTTTCTTT
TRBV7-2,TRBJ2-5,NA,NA,CASSLAASQETQYF,TGTGCCAGCAGCTTAGCGGCAAGCCAAGAGACCCAGTACTTC
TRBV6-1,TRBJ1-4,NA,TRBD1,CASGSTGGNEKLFF,TGTGCCAGCGGATCGACAGGGGGGAATGAAAAACTGTTTTTT
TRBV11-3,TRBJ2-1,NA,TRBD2,CASSSGPSGYNEQFF,TGTGCCAGCAGTTCCGGGCCTAGCGGATACAATGAGCAGTTCTTC
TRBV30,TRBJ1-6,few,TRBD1,CAWTGGGNSPLHF,TGTGCCTGGACAGGGGGCGGGAATTCACCCCTCCACTTT
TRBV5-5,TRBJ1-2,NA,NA,CASSWTTYGYTF,TGTGCCAGCAGCTGGACAACCTATGGCTACACCTTC
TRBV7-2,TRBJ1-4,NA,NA,CASSLAVSNEKLFF,TGTGCCAGCAGCTTAGCCGTCTCTAATGAAAAACTGTTTTTT
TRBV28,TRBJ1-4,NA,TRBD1,CASTPLRGRGTNEKLFF,TGTGCCAGCACCCCCCTCAGGGGGCGGGGAACTAATGAAAAACTGTTTTTT
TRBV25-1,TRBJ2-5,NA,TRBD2,CASSPSGSRETQYF,TGTGCCAGCAGTCCTAGCGGGAGTCGGGAGACCCAGTACTTC
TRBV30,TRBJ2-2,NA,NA,CAWASGTGELFF,TGTGCCTGGGCCAGCGGCACCGGGGAGCTGTTTTTT
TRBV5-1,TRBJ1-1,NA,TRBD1,CASLPQGQANTEAFF,TGCGCCAGCCTCCCCCAGGGACAGGCGAACACTGAAGCTTTCTTT
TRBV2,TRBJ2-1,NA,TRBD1,CASGDRFYNEQFF,TGTGCCAGCGGGGACAGGTTCTACAATGAGCAGTTCTTC
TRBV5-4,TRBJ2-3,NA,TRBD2,CANVSGGASSTDTQYF,TGTGCCAACGTTAGCGGGGGGGCATCTAGCACAGATACGCAGTATTTT
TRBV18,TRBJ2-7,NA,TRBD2,CASSPRAGGLDEQYF,TGTGCCAGCTCACCAAGAGCGGGAGGGCTTGACGAGCAGTACTTC
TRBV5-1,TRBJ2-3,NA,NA,CASSGFGSPLEITDTQYF,TGCGCCAGCAGCGGATTCGGGAGCCCCCTAGAAATCACAGATACGCAGTATTTT
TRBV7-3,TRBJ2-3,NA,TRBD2,CASSLTGGLAGGLQDTQYF,TGTGCCAGCAGCTTAACGGGAGGACTAGCGGGGGGGCTTCAAGATACGCAGTATTTT
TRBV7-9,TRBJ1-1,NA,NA,CSSSPPGLNTEAFF,TGTTCCAGCAGCCCGCCGGGTTTGAACACTGAAGCCTTCTTT
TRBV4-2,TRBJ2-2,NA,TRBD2,CASSQDYGGDTGELFF,TGTGCCAGCAGCCAAGACTACGGGGGGGACACCGGGGAGCTGTTTTTT
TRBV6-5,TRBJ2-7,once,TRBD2,CASSQRDYEQYF,TGTGCCAGCAGCCAGCGGGACTACGAGCAGTACTTC
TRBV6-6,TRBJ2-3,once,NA,CASSYMDGGTDTQYF,TGTGCCAGCAGTTACATGGACGGGGGCACAGATACGCAGTATTTT
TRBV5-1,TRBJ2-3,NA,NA,CASSLRGRGSTDTQYF,TGCGCCAGCAGCTTGAGGGGCAGGGGTAGCACAGATACGCAGTATTTT
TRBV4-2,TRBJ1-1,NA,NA,CASSSTGTQNTEAFF,TGTGCCAGCAGCTCGACCGGGACACAAAACACTGAAGCTTTCTTT
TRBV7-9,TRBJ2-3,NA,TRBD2,CASSQLSGGVGTDTQYF,TGTGCCAGCAGCCAGCTTAGCGGGGGGGTAGGCACAGATACGCAGTATTTT
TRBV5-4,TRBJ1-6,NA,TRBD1,CASSLGQGSPLHF,TGTGCCAGCAGCTTGGGACAGGGTTCACCCCTCCACTTT
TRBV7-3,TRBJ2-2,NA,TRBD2,CASSLLTSGTGELFF,TGTGCCAGCAGCTTACTTACTAGCGGCACCGGGGAGCTGTTTTTT
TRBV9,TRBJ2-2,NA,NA,CASSVAPTRQGTGELFF,TGTGCCAGCAGCGTAGCCCCGACTAGACAAGGCACCGGGGAGCTGTTTTTT
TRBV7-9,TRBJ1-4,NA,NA,CASSPGTGNEKLFF,TGTGCCAGCAGCCCCGGTACAGGGAATGAAAAACTGTTTTTT
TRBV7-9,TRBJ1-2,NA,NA,CASSQGQQIYVGYTF,TGTGCCAGCAGCCAAGGACAGCAGATCTATGTTGGCTACACCTTC
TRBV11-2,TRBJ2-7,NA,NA,CASSLDSLGRGHYEQYF,TGTGCCAGCAGCTTAGATTCGTTGGGCAGGGGACACTACGAGCAGTACTTC
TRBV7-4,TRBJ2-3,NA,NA,CASSLGGSGYTQYF,TGTGCCAGCAGCTTAGGTGGGAGCGGATATACGCAGTATTTT
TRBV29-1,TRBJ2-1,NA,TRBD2,CSLREGHYNEQFF,TGCAGCCTACGGGAGGGCCACTACAATGAGCAGTTCTTC
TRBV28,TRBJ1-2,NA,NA,CASSLSKGNYGYTF,TGTGCCAGCAGTTTGTCTAAGGGGAACTATGGCTACACCTTC
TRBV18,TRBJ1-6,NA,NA,CASSMDSRGSPLHF,TGTGCCAGCTCCATGGACAGCCGGGGCTCACCCCTCCACTTT
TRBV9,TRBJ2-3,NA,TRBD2,CASSGLNSGSTDTQYF,TGTGCCAGCAGCGGGTTGAATAGCGGGAGCACAGATACGCAGTATTTT
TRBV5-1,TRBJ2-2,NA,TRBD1,CASSIPTGALSYANTGELFF,TGCGCCAGCAGCATACCGACAGGGGCGCTATCTTACGCGAACACCGGGGAGCTGTTTTTT
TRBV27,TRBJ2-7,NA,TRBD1,CASSPGTGRIGEQYF,TGTGCCAGCAGTCCGGGGACAGGGCGGATAGGGGAGCAGTACTTC
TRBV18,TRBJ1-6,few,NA,CASSPANSPLHF,TGTGCCAGCTCACCAGCGAATTCACCCCTCCACTTT
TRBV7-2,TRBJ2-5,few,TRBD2,CASSLSLAGLQETQYF,TGTGCCAGCAGCTTATCGCTAGCGGGGTTACAAGAGACCCAGTACTTC
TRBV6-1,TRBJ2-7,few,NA,CASSESEFRVSEQYF,TGTGCCAGCAGTGAATCGGAGTTCAGGGTAAGCGAGCAGTACTTC
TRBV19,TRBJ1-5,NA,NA,CASSRDIGVSQPQHF,TGTGCCAGTAGTAGGGACATTGGGGTAAGTCAGCCCCAGCATTTT